Listed below are T cell receptor beta chains from one sample, sequenced in a study of STAT5B mutations in CD4+ large granular lymphocyte leukemia. Repertoires were generated with immunoSEQ multiplex PCR, while TCRdb's copy carries only in-frame clones and drops some. The repertoire includes around 43,000 clones, approximately 86% of them detected once, and 2.6% sits in the top ten. The sample consisted of CD4+ T cells from blood buffy coats. The receptors here all came from a human donor in good health. The CDR3 runs from the conserved cysteine through the conserved F or W. D genes are given only for firm matches. Where a row states a size, it is once, few, many or the class of an expanded clone; other rows omit it.

d_call cdr3_length clone_size j_call v_call cdr3_aa cdr3_nt
NA 12 once TRBJ2-5 TRBV6-6 CASSPDTETQYF TGTGCCAGCAGCCCCGACACAGAGACCCAGTACTTC
NA 13 NA TRBJ2-2 TRBV7-3 CASRVQKTGELFF TGTGCCAGCAGGGTCCAGAAGACCGGGGAGCTGTTTTTT
NA 15 NA TRBJ1-4 TRBV27 CASSSLGAGDEKLFF TGTGCCAGCAGTTCCCTGGGGGCAGGAGACGAAAAACTGTTTTTT
TRBD2 15 NA TRBJ2-3 TRBV6-1 CASRRLAGGADTQYF TGTGCCAGCAGGCGGCTAGCGGGAGGAGCAGATACGCAGTATTTT
NA 14 NA TRBJ1-1 TRBV6-5 CASSYKMEGTEAFF TGTGCCAGCAGTTACAAAATGGAGGGCACTGAAGCTTTCTTT
NA 13 NA TRBJ2-3 TRBV19 CASSSRRTDTQYF TGTGCCAGTAGTTCCCGGCGGACAGATACGCAGTATTTT
TRBD1 14 NA TRBJ1-5 TRBV28 CASTKGQGDQPQHF TGTGCCAGCACCAAGGGGCAGGGGGATCAGCCCCAGCATTTT
NA 15 NA TRBJ2-1 TRBV2 CASSEEGTGDNEQFF TGTGCCAGCAGTGAAGAAGGGACTGGCGACAATGAGCAGTTCTTC
TRBD2 16 NA TRBJ2-3 TRBV30 CAWSVGTSGGQNTQYF TGTGCCTGGAGTGTAGGGACTAGCGGGGGCCAGAATACGCAGTATTTT
TRBD2 15 NA TRBJ2-1 TRBV7-6 CASSLGLAGYNEQFF TGTGCCAGCAGCCTTGGACTAGCGGGGTACAATGAGCAGTTCTTC
TRBD1 14 NA TRBJ2-2 TRBV6-4 CASRQGASTGELFF TGTGCCAGCAGACAGGGGGCCTCCACCGGGGAGCTGTTTTTT
NA 16 NA TRBJ2-1 TRBV19 CASSITALRGYNEQFF TGTGCCAGTAGTATAACGGCCCTTCGGGGCTACAATGAGCAGTTCTTC
NA 11 NA TRBJ2-7 TRBV20-1 CSAKDNYEQYF TGCAGTGCTAAAGACAACTACGAGCAGTACTTC
NA 12 few TRBJ1-5 TRBV29-1 CSVVDSNQPQHF TGCAGCGTTGTGGATAGCAATCAGCCCCAGCATTTT
NA 14 once TRBJ1-5 TRBV4-1 CASSQVLGNQPQHF TGCGCCAGCAGCCAAGTTTTAGGCAATCAGCCCCAGCATTTT
NA 13 NA TRBJ1-1 TRBV5-5 CASSPNVNTEAFF TGTGCCAGCAGCCCCAACGTTAACACTGAAGCTTTCTTT
NA 16 once TRBJ2-4 TRBV6-6 CASSYSDFKAKNIQYF TGTGCCAGCAGTTACTCGGACTTCAAAGCCAAAAACATTCAGTACTTC
NA 13 NA TRBJ2-2 TRBV6-5 CASSYLDTGELFF TGTGCCAGCAGTTACTTGGACACCGGGGAGCTGTTTTTT
NA 15 NA TRBJ2-2 TRBV7-2 CASSGGSANTGELFF TGTGCCAGCAGCGGGGGCTCAGCGAACACCGGGGAGCTGTTTTTT
NA 14 NA TRBJ2-7 TRBV2 CASRFGTSSYEQYF TGTGCCAGCCGATTCGGGACTTCCTCCTACGAGCAGTACTTC
NA 15 NA TRBJ2-2 TRBV5-1 CASSPERGDTGELFF TGCGCCAGCAGCCCCGAAAGGGGGGACACCGGGGAGCTGTTTTTT
NA 15 NA TRBJ2-7 TRBV9 CASSVTGHTSMKQYF TGTGCCAGCAGCGTAACGGGACATACCTCTATGAAGCAGTACTTC
NA 14 NA TRBJ1-4 TRBV7-7 CASSFGQAGEKLFF TGTGCCAGCAGCTTCGGGCAGGCGGGTGAAAAACTGTTTTTT
NA 14 NA TRBJ2-1 TRBV4-1 CASSPNAGRVEQFF TGCGCCAGCAGCCCGAACGCGGGGCGGGTTGAGCAGTTCTTC
NA 14 NA TRBJ2-1 TRBV14 CASNTGTFYNEQFF TGTGCCAGCAATACCGGGACCTTTTACAATGAGCAGTTCTTC
NA 17 NA TRBJ2-7 TRBV6-1 CASSDPGLPRKPYEQYF TGTGCCAGCAGTGACCCGGGACTTCCCCGTAAACCCTACGAGCAGTACTTC
NA 16 NA TRBJ2-3 TRBV5-8 CASSLSDEMFADTQYF TGTGCCAGCAGCTTGTCAGATGAGATGTTCGCAGATACGCAGTATTTT
NA 16 NA TRBJ2-7 TRBV11-2 CASSLVGSITPYEQYF TGTGCCAGCAGCTTAGTCGGTAGCATAACGCCCTACGAGCAGTACTTC
NA 16 NA TRBJ2-1 TRBV30 CAWSPPGSKGSNEQFF TGTGCCTGGAGCCCCCCGGGATCGAAGGGGTCCAATGAGCAGTTCTTC
NA 14 NA TRBJ2-7 TRBV7-2 CASSLFRDSYEQYF TGTGCCAGCAGCTTATTTCGGGACTCCTACGAGCAGTACTTC
NA 12 NA TRBJ2-2 TRBV5-6 CASSRDFGELFF TGTGCCAGCAGTCGGGACTTCGGGGAGCTGTTTTTT